Listed below are T cell receptor beta chains from one sample, sequenced in a study of cytomegalovirus exposure and HLA in healthy donors. Libraries were prepared by immunoSEQ multiplex PCR; TCRdb keeps only in-frame clonotypes and omits some of them. The sample has around 300,000 clones, more than 55% seen once. Sequenced material: PBMCs. The receptors were sampled from a female donor in good health and CMV-seronegative. CDR3s leave out the opening cysteine and the closing phenylalanine or tryptophan.

TRBJ2-1	TRBV10-2	ASSGGPVSEQF
TRBJ1-4	TRBV9	ASSLPGGTNEKLF
TRBJ1-1	TRBV18	ASSPPRASNTEAF
TRBJ2-3	TRBV7-9	ASTPSGGRRTDTQY
TRBJ2-3	TRBV7-6	ASSLARSGPRDTQY
TRBJ1-4	TRBV9	ASSIRTADEKLF
TRBJ2-3	TRBV5-8	ASSWGPRTPTDTQY
TRBJ1-1	TRBV16	ASSPTGDREANTEAF
TRBJ2-3	TRBV6-5	ASSGWTFDTQY
TRBJ1-3	TRBV7-8	ASSLTGDSGNTIY
TRBJ2-1	TRBV5-6	ASSRGGTGLNEQF
TRBJ2-2	TRBV5-4	ASSLLAGEGTGELF
TRBJ2-3	TRBV5-6	ASSHRSGAQY
TRBJ2-1	TRBV5-4	ASSWTSGKRNEQF
TRBJ2-7	TRBV7-9	ASSDRDFPEQY
TRBJ1-5	TRBV19	ASSSPKGQGQDQPQH
TRBJ1-4	TRBV7-2	ASSLSPPGKLF
TRBJ2-1	TRBV7-9	ASSPTRRPGKDEQF
TRBJ1-2	TRBV6-5	ASRSPGGRGYT
TRBJ1-1	TRBV7-9	SSRPGHGETITGDTEAF
TRBJ2-3	TRBV10-3	AISETQGSDTQY
TRBJ2-7	TRBV5-1	ASSPLPGSYEQY
TRBJ2-1	TRBV9	ASSVELAGAPSEQF
TRBJ1-1	TRBV5-1	ASSPLLGQANTEAF
TRBJ2-5	TRBV6-1	ASSETRTPLATQY
TRBJ2-7	TRBV6-1	ASSEWGGRAYEQY
TRBJ2-2	TRBV6-4	ASSPRQGGGRELF
TRBJ2-3	TRBV5-1	ASSPTPDSNTDTQY
TRBJ2-1	TRBV6-1	ASRRLAGGNNEQF
TRBJ2-3	TRBV11-2	ASSLQDTQY
TRBJ1-6	TRBV28	ATKGRADSPLH
TRBJ2-2	TRBV6-5	ASSYGQGGRELF
TRBJ1-6	TRBV18	ASSPDRKNSPLH
TRBJ2-7	TRBV14	ASSLPGTGLYEQY
TRBJ2-7	TRBV7-9	ASSTRQGGYEQY
TRBJ2-2	TRBV15	ATSRGGSPTGELF
TRBJ2-3	TRBV5-1	ASSQDITSTDTQY
.	TRBV29-1	SVKTTRAPYEQY
TRBJ1-3	TRBV9	ASSVDPGANTIY
TRBJ2-1	TRBV5-1	ASSLASSTDEQF
TRBJ2-2	TRBV7-3	ASLRRGVGLF
TRBJ2-7	TRBV10-3	AISESRGWKGTRYEQY
TRBJ2-1	TRBV6-4	ASSVHGTSPFNEQF
TRBJ1-5	TRBV19	ASDRTGRWMSNQPQH
TRBJ2-7	TRBV27	ASSPGLRSYEQY
TRBJ2-1	TRBV29-1	SAESIGLANNEQF
TRBJ1-1	TRBV11-3	ASSLTAMNTEAF
TRBJ2-6	TRBV7-3	ASSLTGGGANVLT
TRBJ2-1	TRBV6-4	ASSTTGGNVGEQF